What follows are 2 T cell receptor beta chains derived from one specimen sequenced in a study of patients and donors after allogeneic stem cell transplantation. TCRdb fed the RT-PCR reads into MiXCR, producing one record per CDR3 protein. The table records fewer than 75,000 distinct CDR3 sequences, 10% to 15% of them present only once. Material: blood, either unsorted or a sorted T cell fraction (not recorded which). Receptor source: a human donor who was either an allogeneic HSCT recipient or a stem cell or donor lymphocyte infusion donor (not recorded which). It is not recorded whose cells these are; they may come from a transplant donor.

V gene TRBV7-9 combines with J gene TRBJ2-7; D tentatively reads TRBD1 or TRBD2 (5 bases each). Germline CDR1 SEHNR, CDR2 FQNEAQ (reference sequence). Deletions cut 5 bases from V and 2 bases from J, with 10 bases between. The CDR3 runs to 13 residues. CDR3 amino acids: CASSGTVTYEQYF. CDR3 coding DNA: TGTGCCAGCAGCGGGACGGTGACCTACGAGCAGTACTTC.

This clonotype has only a few counts. This rearrangement joins TRBV7-9 to TRBJ2-7, with D perhaps TRBD2 (6 bases). From germline, CDR1 is SEHNR and CDR2 FQNEAQ (reference sequence). CDR3 length: 17 amino acids. V lost 0 bases to trimming and J lost 4 bases, with 19 bases between them. CDR3 in DNA: TGTGCCAGCAGCTTAGCCAAGCCGGCTAGCGTTTCATACGAGCAGTACTTC. Its translation is CASSLAKPASVSYEQYF.